Below are 14 T cell receptor beta chains sequenced from a single sample in a study of cytomegalovirus exposure and HLA in healthy donors. PCR primers comprised 60 Vbeta and 13 Jbeta primers. TCRdb's copy holds only in-frame clones and misses some; the assay was immunoSEQ multiplex PCR. Among 140,000 to 150,000 clones listed, roughly 80% were seen once. Sequences were obtained from PBMCs. The receptors shown here come from a man aged 35-49 years in good health and CMV-seronegative.

This sequence joins TRBV11-2 and TRBJ1-5; D ambiguous. CDR1 is SGHAT, CDR2 FQNNGV, per germline. Trimming took off 5 bases at V and 7 bases at J, with 6 bases between the two ends. CDR3 size: 11 residues. The CDR3: CASSTTQPQHF. The DNA for the CDR3 is TGTGCCAGCAGCACAACCCAGCCCCAGCATTTT.

Regarding this clone: The sample carries other DNA sequences with the same CDR3. The CDR3 DNA reads as TGTGCCTGGAGTGTTGCCCGGACAGGGACTAATTCACCCCTCCACTTT. Protein: CAWSVARTGTNSPLHF. The V gene is TRBV30, the J gene TRBJ1-6; TRBD1 matches 8 bases. Losses at the gene ends were 0 bases for V and 6 bases for J; bases not matched to a gene: 7. The CDR3 is made up of 16 amino acids. CDR1 and CDR2 from the germline V gene are GTSNPN and SVGIG (reference sequence).

The rearrangement links TRBV27 to TRBJ1-1; TRBD1 is a possible D gene (5 bases). Germline loops: CDR1 MNHEY, CDR2 SMNVEV (reference sequence). The CDR3 is 15 residues long. V lost 6 bases, J lost 3 bases, and 17 bases lay in between. The CDR3 DNA reads TGTGCCAGCAGCCCCTTGGGAGCGGGGGACACTGAAGCTTTCTTT. Protein product: CASSPLGAGDTEAFF.

This clone has a handful of counts. V usage is TRBV19 and J usage is TRBJ2-3; no clear D. CDR3 length: 12 residues. V dropped 6 bases and J dropped 0 bases, with 4 bases sitting between them. Germline V lookup: CDR1 LNHDA, CDR2 SQIVND (reference sequence). CDR3 amino acids: CASRRSTDTQYF. Written as DNA, the CDR3 is TGTGCCAGTAGACGGAGCACAGATACGCAGTATTTT. Full variable domain (outside the CDR3, taken from reference TRBV19 and TRBJ2-3): DGGITQSPKYLFRKEGQNVTLSCEQNLNHDAMYWYRQDPGQGLRLIYYSQIVNDFQKGDIAEGYSVSREKKESFPLTVTSAQKNPTAFYLCASRRSTDTQYFGPGTRLTVL.

The chain recombines TRBV6-5 with TRBJ2-1; TRBD1 matches 7 bases. With 3 bases clipped from V and 5 bases from J, the junction kept 7 bases outside the gene matches. The CDR3 has 15 amino acids. From germline, CDR1 is MNHEY and CDR2 SVGAGI. CDR3 protein: CASSYPTGSHNEQFF. In DNA, the CDR3 is TGTGCCAGCAGTTATCCGACAGGGAGTCACAATGAGCAGTTCTTC.

The chain is built from TRBV18 and TRBJ2-3; 7 bases are shared with TRBD1. Per the germline V gene, CDR1 is KGHSH and CDR2 is LQKENI. The V gene end was trimmed by 3 bases and the J gene end by 2 bases; junction bases not matched to a gene: 8. The CDR3 loop spans 16 amino acids. CDR3 in amino acids: CASSPRQGRTTDTQYF. The CDR3 DNA is TGTGCCAGCTCACCCCGACAGGGAAGGACCACAGATACGCAGTATTTT.

This chain links TRBV7-2 with TRBJ2-7, with TRBD1 matching 9 bases. Trimming at V came to 5 bases and at J to 7 bases, leaving 6 bases not matched to a gene. This CDR3 is built from 13 residues. Germline assignment: CDR1 SGHTA and CDR2 FQGNSA. The CDR3 loop is CASSPGQGREQYF. The DNA of the CDR3 is TGTGCCAGCAGCCCCGGACAGGGGCGGGAGCAGTACTTC.

The V and J genes are TRBV9 and TRBJ1-1, with a possible D match to TRBD1 (5 bases). CDR3 length equals 14 residues. Trimming shortened V by 0 bases and J by 4 bases, and 10 bases separated the two germline ends. CDR1 is SGDLS, CDR2 YYNGEE, per germline. CDR3 region: CASSVVLGATEAFF. CDR3 nucleotides: TGTGCCAGCAGCGTAGTCTTAGGGGCCACTGAAGCTTTCTTT. Combining the CDR3 with reference TRBV9 and TRBJ1-1 gives the whole variable domain DSGVTQTPKHLITATGQRVTLRCSPRSGDLSVYWYQQSLDQGLQFLIQYYNGEERAKGNILERFSAQQFPDLHSELNLSSLELGDSALYFCASSVVLGATEAFFGQGTRLTVV.

The J gene is TRBJ2-5, the V gene TRBV7-6, with TRBD2 matching over 7 bases. Germline lookup yields CDR1 SGHVS and CDR2 FNYEAQ. This CDR3 has 13 residues. The V and J ends lost 1 base and 5 bases, in that order; junction bases with no gene match: 1. The chain's CDR3 is CASSLVGGETQYF. CDR3 DNA sequence: TGTGCCAGCAGCTTAGTGGGGGGGGAGACCCAGTACTTC.

This clone was found many times. The J gene is TRBJ2-3, the V gene TRBV6-4, with 13 bases lining up with TRBD2. V shed 4 bases, J shed 5 bases, and the junction held 0 bases outside the gene matches. This CDR3 region has 14 residues. Germline-derived CDR1 and CDR2 are MRHNA and SNTAGT. This CDR3 is CASSGLAGGDTQYF. The CDR3, as DNA: TGTGCCAGCAGTGGACTAGCGGGGGGAGATACGCAGTATTTT.

In this sample, this clone turned up a few times. This chain connects TRBV4-1 to TRBJ2-7; 9 nucleotides align to TRBD1. The CDR3 loop spans 14 amino acids. Germline lookup yields CDR1 MGHRA and CDR2 YSYEKL. V shed 3 bases and J 6 bases; nucleotides not matched to a gene: 6. The CDR3 sequence: CASSQASTGGEQYF. The CDR3, as DNA: TGCGCCAGCAGCCAGGCCTCGACAGGGGGCGAGCAGTACTTC.

The V call is TRBV5-4, the J call TRBJ1-2; 7 positions match TRBD1. Germline CDR1 and CDR2: SGHNT and YYREEE (reference sequence). The V gene end was trimmed by 4 bases and the J gene end by 4 bases; junction bases not matched to a gene: 4. The CDR3 spans 13 residues. The CDR3 DNA follows: TGTGCCAGCAGCCCGACAGGGTTCTATGGCTACACCTTC. It codes for CASSPTGFYGYTF.

This clone appeared once. The chain recombines TRBV7-9 with TRBJ1-6, with D possibly being TRBD1 (5 bases). Germline V lookup: CDR1 SEHNR, CDR2 FQNEAQ (reference sequence). CDR3 length equals 15 residues. The V and J ends lost 10 bases and 0 bases respectively, with 13 bases between them. The CDR3 loop is CATPLGGSYNSPLHF. The CDR3 DNA sequence: TGTGCCACTCCCCTGGGGGGCTCCTATAATTCACCCCTCCACTTT.

The CDR3, as DNA: TGTGCCAGCAGCTCTAGTGGGGGCCAGGGGCCCCAGCATTTT. Protein sequence: CASSSSGGQGPQHF. The chain is built from TRBV7-2 and TRBJ1-5, with TRBD1 as a possible D gene (6 bases). This CDR3 has 14 amino acids. Germline values: CDR1 SGHTA, CDR2 FQGNSA. Trimming pared 4 bases from V and 9 bases from J, leaving 16 bases between.